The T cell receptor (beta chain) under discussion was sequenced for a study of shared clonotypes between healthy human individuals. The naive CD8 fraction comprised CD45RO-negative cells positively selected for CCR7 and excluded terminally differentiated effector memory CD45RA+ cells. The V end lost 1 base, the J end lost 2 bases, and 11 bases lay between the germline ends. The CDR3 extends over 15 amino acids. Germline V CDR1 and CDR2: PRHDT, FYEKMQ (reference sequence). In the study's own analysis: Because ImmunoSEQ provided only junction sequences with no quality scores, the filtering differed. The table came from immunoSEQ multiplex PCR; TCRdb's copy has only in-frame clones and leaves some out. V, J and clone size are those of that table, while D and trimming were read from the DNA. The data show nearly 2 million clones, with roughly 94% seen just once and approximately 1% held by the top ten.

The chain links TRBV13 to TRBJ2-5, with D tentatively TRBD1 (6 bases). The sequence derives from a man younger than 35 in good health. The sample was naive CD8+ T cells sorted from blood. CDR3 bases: TGTGCCAGCAGCTTAGCTCGACAGGTTCAAGAGACCCAGTACTTC. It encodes CASSLARQVQETQYF.